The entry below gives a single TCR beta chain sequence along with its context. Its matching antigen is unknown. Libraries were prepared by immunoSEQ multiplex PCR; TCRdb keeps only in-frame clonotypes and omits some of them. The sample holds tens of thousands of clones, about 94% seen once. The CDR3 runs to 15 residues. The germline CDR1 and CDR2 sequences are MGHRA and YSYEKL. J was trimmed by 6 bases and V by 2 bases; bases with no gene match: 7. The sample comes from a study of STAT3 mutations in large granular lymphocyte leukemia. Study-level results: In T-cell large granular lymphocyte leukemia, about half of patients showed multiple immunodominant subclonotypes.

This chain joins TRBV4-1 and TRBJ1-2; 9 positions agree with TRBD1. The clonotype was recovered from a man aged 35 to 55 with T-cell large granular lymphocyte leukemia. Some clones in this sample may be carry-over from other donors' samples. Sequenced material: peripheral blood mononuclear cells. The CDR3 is CASSQPTGTGHGYTF. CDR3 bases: TGCGCCAGCAGCCAACCTACCGGGACAGGGCATGGCTACACCTTC.